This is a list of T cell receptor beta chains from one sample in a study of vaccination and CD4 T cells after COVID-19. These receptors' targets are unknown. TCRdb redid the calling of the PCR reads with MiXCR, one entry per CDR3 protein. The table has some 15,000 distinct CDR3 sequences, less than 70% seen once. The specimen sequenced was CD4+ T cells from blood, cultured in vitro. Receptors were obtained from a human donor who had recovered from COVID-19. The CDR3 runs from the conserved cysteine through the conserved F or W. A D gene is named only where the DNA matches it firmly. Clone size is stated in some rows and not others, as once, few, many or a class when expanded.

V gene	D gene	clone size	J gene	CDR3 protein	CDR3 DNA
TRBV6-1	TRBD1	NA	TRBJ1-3	CASSEQTGLGNTIYF	TGTGCCAGCAGTGAACAGACAGGGTTAGGAAACACCATATATTTT
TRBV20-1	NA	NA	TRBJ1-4	CSARVRGEKLFF	TGCAGTGCTAGGGTCAGGGGTGAAAAACTGTTTTTT
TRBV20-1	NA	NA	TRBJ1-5	CSARLGNQPQHF	TGCAGTGCTAGATTGGGAAATCAGCCCCAGCATTTT
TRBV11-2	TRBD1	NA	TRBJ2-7	CASSTRDSYEQYF	TGTGCCAGCAGCACAAGGGACAGCTACGAGCAGTACTTC
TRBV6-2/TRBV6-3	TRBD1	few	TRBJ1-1	CASSDPGGRWFTEAFF	TGTGCCAGCAGCGACCCAGGGGGCCGGTGGTTCACTGAAGCTTTCTTT
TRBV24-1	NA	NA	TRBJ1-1	CATRGGTEAFF	TGTGCCACCAGAGGTGGCACTGAAGCTTTCTTT
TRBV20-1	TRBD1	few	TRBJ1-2	CSARRPGQGVANYGYTF	TGCAGTGCTAGACGTCCGGGACAGGGGGTAGCTAACTATGGCTACACCTTC
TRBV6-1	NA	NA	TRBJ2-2	CASRSGFDTGELFF	TGTGCCAGCCGGTCAGGGTTCGACACCGGGGAGCTGTTTTTT
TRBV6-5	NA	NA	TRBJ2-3	CASSYRPAGTDTQYF	TGTGCCAGCAGTTACAGGCCAGCTGGCACAGATACGCAGTATTTT
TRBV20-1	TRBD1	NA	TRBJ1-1	CSVMGLGGRNTEAFF	TGCAGTGTCATGGGTTTAGGGGGCCGGAACACTGAAGCTTTCTTT
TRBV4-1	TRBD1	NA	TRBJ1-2	CASSQDSPGQGVSGYTF	TGCGCCAGCAGCCAAGATTCGCCGGGACAGGGGGTGTCTGGCTACACCTTC
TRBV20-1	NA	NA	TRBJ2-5	CSAKTGGQETQYF	TGCAGTGCTAAGACAGGAGGGCAGGAGACCCAGTACTTC
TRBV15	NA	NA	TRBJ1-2	CATSREGMDNYGYTF	TGTGCCACCAGCAGAGAGGGGATGGATAACTATGGCTACACCTTC
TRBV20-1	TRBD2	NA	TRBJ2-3	CSAPGLAGNTDTQYF	TGCAGTGCGCCCGGACTAGCGGGGAACACAGATACGCAGTATTTT
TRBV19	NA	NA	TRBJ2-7	CASSIVAGLSYEQYF	TGTGCCAGTAGTATAGTGGCAGGGCTTTCCTACGAGCAGTACTTC
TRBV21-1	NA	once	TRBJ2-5	CASRNRRGRPQETQYF	TGTGCCAGCAGGAATCGGCGGGGAAGACCCCAAGAGACCCAGTACTTC
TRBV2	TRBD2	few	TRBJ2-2	CASSDLSGANTGELFF	TGTGCCAGCAGTGATTTGAGCGGGGCCAACACCGGGGAGCTGTTTTTT
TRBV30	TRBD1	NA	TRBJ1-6	CAWSPWKTGSWKPLHF	TGTGCCTGGTCACCATGGAAGACAGGGTCGTGGAAACCCCTCCACTTT
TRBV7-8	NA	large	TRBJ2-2	CASSPRRANTGELFF	TGTGCCAGCAGCCCCCGCCGGGCGAACACCGGGGAGCTGTTTTTT
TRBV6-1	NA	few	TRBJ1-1	CASTYTWGPGTNTEAFF	TGTGCCAGCACCTACACCTGGGGGCCAGGGACGAACACTGAAGCTTTCTTT
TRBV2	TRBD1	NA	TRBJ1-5	CASTGQGVSQPQHF	TGTGCCAGCACCGGACAGGGGGTAAGTCAGCCCCAGCATTTT
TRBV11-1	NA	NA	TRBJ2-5	CASSPWDTLVTQYF	TGTGCCAGCAGCCCGTGGGACACCTTGGTGACCCAGTACTTC
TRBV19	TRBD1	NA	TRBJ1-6	CASHRTGVSPLHF	TGTGCCAGTCACAGGACAGGGGTATCACCCCTCCACTTT
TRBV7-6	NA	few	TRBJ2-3	CASSLMPTDTQYF	TGTGCTAGCAGCTTAATGCCCACAGATACGCAGTATTTT
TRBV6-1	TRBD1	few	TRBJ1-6	CASRSPGGDSPLHF	TGTGCCAGCAGGTCCCCAGGGGGGGATTCACCCCTCCACTTT